The source of this T cell receptor (beta chain) is a study of Ad26.COV2.S vaccination and SARS-CoV-2 variants (dated by TCRdb to about 2021). The study in broad terms: Donors in the vaccine arm were drawn from COV1001, a multicentre, randomized, double-blind, placebo-controlled phase I-IIa trial testing Ad26.COV2.S in healthy adults. Ad26.COV2.S was administered intramuscularly at 5 x 10^10 or 1 x 10^11 viral particles, either as a single shot or as two shots given 56 days apart. TCRbeta repertoire sequencing was used to assess the specificity and breadth of SARS-CoV-2-reactive T cell receptors after Ad26.COV2.S vaccination. A total of around 32 samples were included in the TCR-sequenced set, comprising about 20 Ad26.COV2.S vaccine recipients, 5 placebo recipients and 8 SARS-CoV-2 convalescent individuals. Trial participants were randomized into five groups of five: low-dose or high-dose Ad26.COV2.S given once or twice, or placebo on both occasions. Investigators did not know the trial group allocation while performing experiments and assessing outcomes. What the research found in general, with its limitations: Ad26.COV2.S recipients had higher spike-specific TCR breadth than placebo recipients (P = 0.0014). It was noted by the authors that total T cell responses may have been underestimated by the TCR breadth and depth analyses. Comparable non-spike TCR breadth was observed between vaccine and placebo recipients, consistent with only spike being contained in the vaccine. The study lacked the statistical power to compare responses across vaccine doses or regimens. After vaccination, spike-specific CD8+ and CD4+ T cell responses were reported to show substantial breadth.

The immunoSEQ Assay was used to sequence TCRbeta CDR3 regions. After extraction, genomic DNA underwent amplification by bias-controlled multiplex PCR, followed by high-throughput sequencing. As for the authors' bioinformatics: To quantify the absolute abundance of each unique TCRbeta CDR3 region, sequences were collapsed and filtered. T cell fraction was estimated by normalizing TCRbeta template counts to usable DNA, which was measured by amplifying reference genes present in all nucleated cells. Repertoire TCRs were annotated as SARS-CoV-2-specific by exact matching of V gene, CDR3 amino acid sequence and J gene to a known reactive TCR set. The reference SARS-CoV-2 TCR set was obtained from MIRA and was filtered for enrichment in COVID-19-positive ImmuneCODE repertoires, whereby public or cross-reactive TCRs were removed. Using the MIRA antigens, annotated TCRs were further analysed by specific ORF or by position within an ORF. Depth was the summed frequency of annotated unique rearrangements, while breadth was defined as annotated unique rearrangements over total unique productive rearrangements. Group comparisons of TCR breadth used two-sided Wilcoxon rank-sum tests. Drawn from immuneACCESS, this table holds only the in-frame rearrangements with V and J called that TCRdb kept. Clones are partly lost; checked studies trace under half to an unresolved V gene and leave the rest unexplained. From that table come the V and J calls and clone size; the DNA was used to work out D and trimming. Recorded for this sample are about 350,000 clones; roughly 84% of them occurred a single time. Roughly 3.5% of the sample goes to the ten largest clones.

Taken with the paper, the label for treatment or condition translates to: about 20 received Ad26.COV2.S at low or high dose, single or two shots; roughly five received placebo; per-sample allocation not given. Repertoires of vaccine and placebo recipients were sequenced from samples taken on day 63 after the first injection. Between 29 July and 7 August 2020, Cohort 1b enrolled 25 adults aged 18-55 years at one site in Boston, USA. As a vaccine, Ad26.COV2.S was a replication-incompetent adenovirus type 26 vector that expressed a prefusion-stabilized SARS-CoV-2 spike protein derived from the original Wuhan strain. V is reduced by 0 bases and J by 6 bases, leaving a spacing of 12 bases between them. The CDR3 has 15 amino acids, counting the end cysteine and phenylalanine. Just the 45-base CDR3 DNA is kept, in frame starting at base 1. From the germline V gene, CDR1 is SGHDT and CDR2 is YYEEEE. On this clone: Its target antigen remains unknown. No much larger clone exists at a distance of one base, and base qualities are not known.

Rearrangement joined TRBV5-6 to TRBJ2-2, with the D gene uncertain. This clonotype was obtained from a person aged 18-60 years who received the Ad26.COV2.S COVID-19 vaccine or a placebo. This sample comprised peripheral blood, obtained in a trial of Ad26.COV2.S vaccine versus placebo. CDR3 sequence: CASSLVGDLAGELFF. The nucleotide sequence reads as follows: TGTGCCAGCAGCTTGGTCGGAGATTTGGCCGGGGAGCTGTTTTTT. Joined to the reference TRBV5-6 and TRBJ2-2 proteins, this CDR3 gives the full variable domain: DAGVTQSPTHLIKTRGQQVTLRCSPKSGHDTVSWYQQALGQGPQFIFQYYEEEERQRGNFPDRFSGHQFPNYSSELNVNALLLGDSALYLCASSLVGDLAGELFFGEGSRLTVL.